This entry lists 15 T cell receptor beta chains sequenced from one sample in a study of cytomegalovirus exposure and HLA in healthy donors. Measured with immunoSEQ multiplex PCR; TCRdb has only the in-frame clones, and not every one. Of about 130,000 clones listed, roughly 87% were seen once; the top ten hold roughly 9.3%. Source material: PBMCs. The source of these receptors is a woman under 30 in good health and CMV-seropositive.

This rearrangement joins TRBV6-5 to TRBJ2-4; maybe TRBD1 (5 bases). The CDR3 consists of 14 residues. V was shortened by 7 bases and J by 4 bases, with 14 bases between the two germline ends. Germline loops: CDR1 MNHEY, CDR2 SVGAGI. DNA of the CDR3: TGTGCCAGCACCGATGGCACAGGAAAAAACATTCAGTACTTC. This encodes CASTDGTGKNIQYF.

The chain employs TRBV6-6 and TRBJ1-6; D remains unclear. Germline loops: CDR1 MNHNY, CDR2 SVGAGI (reference sequence). V was shortened by 0 bases and J by 0 bases, with 6 bases between the two germline ends. This CDR3 has 16 residues. CDR3 residues: CASSYSPSSYNSPLHF. For the CDR3, the DNA is TGTGCCAGCAGTTACTCCCCTAGCTCCTATAATTCACCCCTCCACTTT.

The chain recombines TRBV7-9 with TRBJ1-4; TRBD1 aligns across 9 bases. Germline V gives CDR1 SEHNR, CDR2 FQNEAQ (reference sequence). The J segment lost 11 bases and the V segment lost 1 base, leaving 5 bases of the junction unmatched. This CDR3 comprises 14 residues. The CDR3 reads CASSLDWTGEKLFF. CDR3 in DNA: TGTGCCAGCAGCTTAGATTGGACAGGGGAGAAACTGTTTTTT.

This sequence joins TRBV29-1 and TRBJ2-3, with D maybe TRBD2 (6 bases). V gave up 1 base and J gave up 6 bases, with 17 bases separating them. Germline assignment: CDR1 SQVTM and CDR2 ANQGSEA. The CDR3 has 15 residues. CDR3 sequence reads: CSVEGEGGELDTQYF. CDR3 in DNA: TGCAGCGTTGAAGGGGAAGGCGGGGAGCTCGATACGCAGTATTTT.

V and J are TRBV28 and TRBJ1-6; 7 nucleotides agree with TRBD1. The germline CDR1 and CDR2 sequences are MDHEN and SYDVKM. This CDR3 comprises 12 residues. The J segment lost 11 bases and the V segment lost 5 bases, leaving 3 bases of the junction unmatched. The CDR3 nucleotides are TGTGCCAGCAGTCTACAGGGGCCACCCCTCCACTTT. Its protein product is CASSLQGPPLHF.

The chain joins TRBV28 to TRBJ2-7; 7 bases fit TRBD1. The V gene end was trimmed by 3 bases and the J gene end by 2 bases; junction bases not matched to a gene: 19. This CDR3 contains 19 residues. Germline V CDR1 and CDR2: MDHEN, SYDVKM. CDR3 sequence reads: CASSLLSDRTGTETYEQYF. In DNA form, the CDR3 reads TGTGCCAGCAGTTTGTTAAGCGATCGGACCGGGACAGAGACCTACGAGCAGTACTTC.

The chain employs TRBV19 and TRBJ2-3, with 11 bases identical to TRBD2. The J segment lost 6 bases and the V segment lost 6 bases, leaving 5 bases of the junction unmatched. Germline V gene data show CDR1 as LNHDA and CDR2 as SQIVND (reference sequence). The length of the CDR3 is 14 residues. The CDR3 region has the DNA TGTGCCAGTAGACTAGCGGGGGCGGGGGATACGCAGTATTTT. This gives the protein CASRLAGAGDTQYF.

This clone was found once. The chain combines TRBV19 with TRBJ2-3; D is perhaps TRBD1 (6 bases). Trimming took 6 bases from V and 1 from J, leaving 11 bases between them. This CDR3 contains 14 residues. Germline V gene sequence: CDR1 LNHDA, CDR2 SQIVND (reference sequence). The CDR3 is CASSPAGGTDTQYF. In nucleotides, the CDR3 is TGTGCCAGTAGCCCGGCAGGGGGCACAGATACGCAGTATTTT.

The J gene is TRBJ2-5, the V gene TRBV7-9; 9 bases agree with TRBD2. The CDR3 contains 16 residues. J lost 5 bases, V lost 3 bases, and 10 bases had no gene match. Germline assignment: CDR1 SEHNR and CDR2 FQNEAQ (reference sequence). The CDR3 sequence: CASSLGPSGAIETQYF. The CDR3 DNA reads as TGTGCCAGCAGCTTGGGCCCTAGCGGGGCCATTGAGACCCAGTACTTC.

The V call is TRBV6-6, the J call TRBJ2-1, with a weak D call TRBD1 (6 bases). Germline V gives CDR1 MNHNY, CDR2 SVGAGI (reference sequence). The CDR3 totals 16 residues. With 5 bases removed from V and 7 bases from J, the gap between germline ends came to 21 bases. In nucleotides, the CDR3 is TGTGCCAGCAGTCGGTTGCGGCAGGGGACCGGGAATGAGCAGTTCTTC. Its translation: CASSRLRQGTGNEQFF.

The rearrangement links TRBV2 to TRBJ2-1; weak D call: TRBD1 (6 bases). V lost 2 bases and J lost 2, with 10 bases in between. The germline V gene has CDR1 SNHLY and CDR2 FYNNEI. CDR3 length: 15 residues. This CDR3 reads CASSERDIAYNEQFF. The CDR3 bases are TGTGCCAGCAGTGAAAGGGACATCGCCTACAATGAGCAGTTCTTC.

The V and J genes are TRBV13 and TRBJ1-2; D gene unclear. Deletions cut 2 bases from V and 3 bases from J, with 10 bases between. Looked up from germline, CDR1 is PRHDT and CDR2 is FYEKMQ (reference sequence). The CDR3 covers 14 residues. CDR3 sequence: CASSLNMLDYGYTF. CDR3 nucleotide sequence: TGTGCCAGCAGCTTAAATATGTTAGACTATGGCTACACCTTC.

The CDR3, as DNA: TGTGCCAGTAGTACCCAGACAAACGAGCAGTACTTC. This codes for CASSTQTNEQYF. V is TRBV19 and J is TRBJ2-7; D is unclear. Trimming pared 4 bases from V and 5 bases from J, leaving 9 bases between. From germline, CDR1 is LNHDA and CDR2 SQIVND (reference sequence). The CDR3 sequence is 12 residues long.

The chain links TRBV2 to TRBJ2-7, with D unclear. The CDR3 is 13 amino acids. V was shortened by 3 bases and J by 3 bases, with 9 bases between the two germline ends. CDR1 is SNHLY, CDR2 FYNNEI, per germline. For the CDR3, the DNA is TGTGCCAGCAGTGATTCTGGAGACTACGAGCAGTACTTC. Its protein product is CASSDSGDYEQYF.

On this clone: Other DNA sequences within the sample encode an identical CDR3. V usage is TRBV2 and J usage is TRBJ1-5; the D gene is possibly TRBD1 (5 bases). The CDR3 spans 14 residues. Per the germline V gene, CDR1 is SNHLY and CDR2 is FYNNEI. Trimming stripped 1 base from V and 2 bases from J, with 6 bases between. CDR3 nucleotides: TGTGCCAGCAGTGAAGTAGGGGGCAATCAGCCCCAGCATTTT. Protein sequence: CASSEVGGNQPQHF.